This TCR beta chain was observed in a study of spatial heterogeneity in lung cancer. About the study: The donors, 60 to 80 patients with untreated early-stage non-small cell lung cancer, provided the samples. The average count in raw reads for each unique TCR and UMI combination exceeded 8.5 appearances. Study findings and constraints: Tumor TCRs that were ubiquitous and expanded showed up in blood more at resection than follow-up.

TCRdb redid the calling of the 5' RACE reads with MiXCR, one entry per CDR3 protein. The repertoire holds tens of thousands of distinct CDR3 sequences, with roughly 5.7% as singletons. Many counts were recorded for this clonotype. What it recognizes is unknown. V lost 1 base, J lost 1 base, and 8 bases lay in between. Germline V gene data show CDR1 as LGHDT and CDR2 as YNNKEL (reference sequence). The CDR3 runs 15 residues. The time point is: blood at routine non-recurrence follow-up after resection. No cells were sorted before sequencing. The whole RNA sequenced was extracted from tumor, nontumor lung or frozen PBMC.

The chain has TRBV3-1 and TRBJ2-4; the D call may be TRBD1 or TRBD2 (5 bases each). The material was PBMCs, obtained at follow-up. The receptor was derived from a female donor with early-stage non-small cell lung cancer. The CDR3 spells CASSQAGTAKNIQYF. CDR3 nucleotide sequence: TGTGCCAGCAGCCAAGCAGGGACGGCCAAAAACATTCAGTACTTC.